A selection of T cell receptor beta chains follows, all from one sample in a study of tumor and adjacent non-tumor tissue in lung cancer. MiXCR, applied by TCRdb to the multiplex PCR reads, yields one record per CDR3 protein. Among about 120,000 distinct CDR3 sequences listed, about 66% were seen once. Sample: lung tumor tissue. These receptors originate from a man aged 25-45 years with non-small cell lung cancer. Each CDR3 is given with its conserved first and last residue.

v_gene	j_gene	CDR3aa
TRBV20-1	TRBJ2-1	CSASSAGVYNEQFF
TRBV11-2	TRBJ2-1	CARSLDANWHYNEQFF
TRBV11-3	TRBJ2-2	CTSSPGQGNTGELFF
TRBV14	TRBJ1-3	CASSPPGTAENTIYF
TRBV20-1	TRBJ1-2	CSARADRAAGYTF
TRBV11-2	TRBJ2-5	CASSLGAWEAQYF
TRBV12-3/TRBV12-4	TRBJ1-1	CISSLIITGGTEAFF
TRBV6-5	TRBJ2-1	CASNASGASYNEQFF
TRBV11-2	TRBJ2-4	CANSITGGNIQYF
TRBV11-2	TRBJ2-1	CASGPASGGYNEQFF
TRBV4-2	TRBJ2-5	CASSQGLGSGGPGTQYF
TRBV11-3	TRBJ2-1	CASSQVGGDEQFF
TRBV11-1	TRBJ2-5	CASSANTYQETQYF
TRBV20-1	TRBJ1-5	CSATTAGQWHF
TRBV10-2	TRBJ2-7	CASAGTGIYEQYF
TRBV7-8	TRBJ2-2	CASSDDGQGDAGELFF
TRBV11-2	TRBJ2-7	CASSSGGRLNEDYF
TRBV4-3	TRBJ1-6	CTSSQESGTNSPLHF
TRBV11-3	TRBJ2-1	CASRFWGPGNEQFF
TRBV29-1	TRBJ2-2	CSVYREAVGELFF
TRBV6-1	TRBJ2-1	CASSGPRFRSYDVQFF
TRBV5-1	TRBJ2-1	CASSALRGDEQFF
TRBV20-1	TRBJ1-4	CSASDRGREKQFF
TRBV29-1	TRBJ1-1	CSVAPDPNTVAFF
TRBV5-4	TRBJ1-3	CASSTDMTGNTIYF